The 14 T cell receptor beta chains given below trace back to one sample, sequenced in a study of T cell responses to AZD1222 COVID-19 vaccine. Using immunoSEQ multiplex PCR, the repertoire was profiled, and TCRdb retains in-frame clones only, with some absent. The repertoire consists of over 150,000 clones, with approximately 86% occurring once and the leading ten covering 11%. The specimen comprised peripheral blood, sampled 28 days after the second AZD1222 dose. All receptors come from an adult who received the AZD1222 COVID-19 vaccine.

This clone has only a few counts. The genes are TRBV6-4 and TRBJ2-1; 7 bases align to TRBD2. This CDR3 has 15 residues. Germline trimming cut 4 bases from V and 6 bases from J; bases unmatched to any gene: 9. The germline gives CDR1 MRHNA, CDR2 SNTAGT. CDR3 DNA: TGTGCCAGCAGTGCGAGCGGGGAGCCTAGCAATGAGCAGTTCTTC. As protein: CASSASGEPSNEQFF.

The gene calls are TRBV5-1 and TRBJ1-5, with 8 bases identical to TRBD1. The germline V gene encodes CDR1 SGHRS and CDR2 YFSETQ. This CDR3 comprises 17 residues. The V gene end was trimmed by 0 bases and the J gene end by 0 bases; junction bases not matched to a gene: 5. The CDR3 sequence is CASSLGTGRNSNQPQHF. As DNA, the CDR3 is TGCGCCAGCAGCTTGGGGACAGGGAGAAATAGCAATCAGCCCCAGCATTTT.

The rearrangement uses TRBV3-1 (or the pseudogene TRBV3-2) and TRBJ1-1; D gene unclear. Trimming removed 1 base from V and 7 bases from J, with 10 bases in between. The CDR3 sequence is 13 residues long. Germline V gene data show CDR1 as LGHDT and CDR2 as YNNKEL (reference sequence). The CDR3: CASSQVAVGEAFF. CDR3 DNA sequence: TGTGCCAGCAGCCAAGTGGCAGTCGGTGAAGCTTTCTTT.

The V gene is TRBV15, the J gene TRBJ1-3; 8 bases match TRBD1. CDR1 LNHNV and CDR2 YYDKDF come from the germline V gene (reference sequence). V shed 2 bases and J 9 bases; nucleotides not matched to a gene: 12. The CDR3 loop spans 16 amino acids. The CDR3 sequence is CATSRPTGGDTFTIYF. The CDR3 nucleotides are TGTGCCACCAGCAGACCTACAGGGGGGGATACCTTCACCATATATTTT.

This clone has a handful of counts. The same CDR3 is also encoded by other DNA sequences in this sample. This sequence joins TRBV19 and TRBJ2-5, with D unclear. Germline CDR1 and CDR2: LNHDA and SQIVND (reference sequence). The CDR3 runs 11 residues. The ends were cut back, 3 bases at V and 5 bases at J, with 4 bases in the middle. CDR3: CASSMGETQYF. In DNA form, the CDR3 reads TGTGCCAGTAGTATGGGGGAGACCCAGTACTTC.

This clone was counted only a few times. The chain carries TRBV18 and TRBJ2-1, with 11 bases fitting TRBD1. The CDR3 is made up of 17 amino acids. The germline V gene has CDR1 KGHSH and CDR2 LQKENI. Unmatched junction bases numbered 10, after V lost 3 bases and J lost 6 bases. The CDR3 protein is CASSPERPGQGGNEQFF. CDR3 sequence (DNA): TGTGCCAGCTCACCGGAACGTCCGGGACAGGGGGGCAATGAGCAGTTCTTC.

This sequence joins TRBV9 and TRBJ1-1, with unresolved D. Deletions cut 7 bases from V and 5 bases from J, with 15 bases between. Germline CDR1 reads SGDLS; CDR2 reads YYNGEE. The CDR3 is 13 amino acids. The CDR3 protein is CASAPKGRTEAFF. As DNA, the CDR3 is TGTGCCAGCGCCCCGAAAGGGCGTACTGAAGCTTTCTTT.

J is TRBJ2-3 and V is TRBV6-5; 9 positions match TRBD2. The CDR3 has 15 residues. From germline, CDR1 is MNHEY and CDR2 SVGAGI. J gave up 2 bases and V 6 bases, and 6 bases lay outside the gene matches. DNA for the CDR3: TGTGCCAGCAGAAGCGGGGGGACTCTCACAGATACGCAGTATTTT. This codes for CASRSGGTLTDTQYF.

The chain recombines TRBV30 with TRBJ2-5; either TRBD1 or TRBD2 may supply D (5 bases each). V lost 1 base to trimming and J lost 5 bases, with 11 bases between them. CDR3 size: 13 residues. Germline V gene data show CDR1 as GTSNPN and CDR2 as SVGIG (reference sequence). The CDR3 reads CAWSGGREETQYF. The DNA for the CDR3 is TGTGCCTGGAGTGGGGGCAGGGAGGAGACCCAGTACTTC.

The gene calls are TRBV6-2 or TRBV6-3 and TRBJ1-2, with 8 bases matching TRBD1. Unmatched junction bases numbered 6, after V lost 6 bases and J lost 3 bases. This CDR3 has 14 residues. CDR1 and CDR2 (germline): MNHEY, SVGEGT. The CDR3 nucleotides read TGTGCCAGCAGCCAAGGGACAGGCGACTATGGCTACACCTTC. Translating gives CASSQGTGDYGYTF.

V gene TRBV28 combines with J gene TRBJ2-7; TRBD1 agrees at 9 bases. The CDR3 has 15 amino acids. V shed 3 bases and J 7 bases; nucleotides not matched to a gene: 10. CDR1 is MDHEN, CDR2 SYDVKM, per germline. The CDR3 region has the DNA TGTGCCAGCAGTTTTCCGGGACAGGGAAGGGATGAGCAGTACTTC. Its protein product is CASSFPGQGRDEQYF.

The count of this clone is one. The genes are TRBV6-2 or TRBV6-3 and TRBJ1-5; D not resolved. CDR3 length equals 12 residues. Per germline, CDR1 MNHEY and CDR2 SVGEGT. Trimming took 6 bases from V and 4 from J, leaving 7 bases between them. CDR3 protein: CASSQPNQPQHF. For the CDR3, the DNA is TGTGCCAGCAGCCAACCTAATCAGCCCCAGCATTTT.

The rearrangement uses TRBV12-3 or TRBV12-4 and TRBJ1-6; D is unclear. The CDR3 extends over 12 amino acids. The V gene lost 3 bases and the J gene lost 5 bases, with 2 bases spanning the gap. The CDR3 sequence: CASSLHNSPLHF. The CDR3 nucleotides read TGTGCCAGCAGTTTGCATAATTCACCCCTCCACTTT.

The chain links TRBV7-9 to TRBJ1-4; D unresolved. From germline, CDR1 is SEHNR and CDR2 FQNEAQ (reference sequence). This CDR3 contains 14 residues. V was clipped by 4 bases and J by 0 bases, with 6 bases between them. CDR3 in DNA: TGTGCCAGCAGCTCTCAGGCAACTAATGAAAAACTGTTTTTT. The encoded protein is CASSSQATNEKLFF.